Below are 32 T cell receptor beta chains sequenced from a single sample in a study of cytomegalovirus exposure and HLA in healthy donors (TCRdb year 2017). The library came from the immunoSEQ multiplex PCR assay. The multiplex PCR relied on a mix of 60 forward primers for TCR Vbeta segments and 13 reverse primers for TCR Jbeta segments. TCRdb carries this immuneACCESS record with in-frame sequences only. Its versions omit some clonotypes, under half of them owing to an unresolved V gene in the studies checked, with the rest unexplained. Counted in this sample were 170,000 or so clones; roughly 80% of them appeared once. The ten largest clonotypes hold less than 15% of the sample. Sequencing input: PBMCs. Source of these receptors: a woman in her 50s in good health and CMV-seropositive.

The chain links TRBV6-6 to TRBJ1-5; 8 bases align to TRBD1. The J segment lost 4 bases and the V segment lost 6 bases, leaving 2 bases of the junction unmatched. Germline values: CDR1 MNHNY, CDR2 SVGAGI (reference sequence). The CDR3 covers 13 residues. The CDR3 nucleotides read TGTGCCAGCAGGGACAGGGCAAATCAGCCCCAGCATTTT. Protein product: CASRDRANQPQHF.

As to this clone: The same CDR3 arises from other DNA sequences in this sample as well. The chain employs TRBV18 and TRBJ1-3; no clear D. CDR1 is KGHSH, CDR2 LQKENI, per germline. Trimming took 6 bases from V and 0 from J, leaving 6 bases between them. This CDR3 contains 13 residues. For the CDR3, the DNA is TGTGCCAGCTCCCTGAGCTCTGGAAACACCATATATTTT. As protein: CASSLSSGNTIYF.

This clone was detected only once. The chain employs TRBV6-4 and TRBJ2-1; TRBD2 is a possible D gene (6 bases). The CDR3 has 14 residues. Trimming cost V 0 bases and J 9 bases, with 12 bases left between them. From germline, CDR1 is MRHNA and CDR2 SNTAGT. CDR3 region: CASSDSYRGAEQFF. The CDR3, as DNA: TGTGCCAGCAGTGACTCGTACCGCGGGGCTGAGCAGTTCTTC.

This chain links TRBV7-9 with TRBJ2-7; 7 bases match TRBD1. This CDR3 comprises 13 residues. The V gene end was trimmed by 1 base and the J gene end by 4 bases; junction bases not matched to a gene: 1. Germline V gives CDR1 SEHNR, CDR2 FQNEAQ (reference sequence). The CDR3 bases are TGTGCCAGCAGCTTAGGCAGGGGGTACGAGCAGTACTTC. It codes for CASSLGRGYEQYF.

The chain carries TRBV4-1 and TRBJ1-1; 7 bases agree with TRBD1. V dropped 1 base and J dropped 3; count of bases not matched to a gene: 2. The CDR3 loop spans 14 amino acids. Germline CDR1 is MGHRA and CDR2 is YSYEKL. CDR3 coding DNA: TGCGCCAGCAGCCAAGCAGACAGGGACACTGAAGCTTTCTTT. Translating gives CASSQADRDTEAFF.

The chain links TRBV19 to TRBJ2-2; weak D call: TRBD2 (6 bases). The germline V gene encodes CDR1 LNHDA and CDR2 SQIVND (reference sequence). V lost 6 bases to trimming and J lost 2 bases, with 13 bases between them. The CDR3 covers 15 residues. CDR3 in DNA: TGTGCCAGTAGAGAAGGTGCGGGAAACACCGGGGAGCTGTTTTTT. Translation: CASREGAGNTGELFF.

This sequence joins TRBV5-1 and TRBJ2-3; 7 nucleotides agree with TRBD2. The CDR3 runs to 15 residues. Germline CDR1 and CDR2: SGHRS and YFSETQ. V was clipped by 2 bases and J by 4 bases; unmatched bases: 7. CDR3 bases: TGCGCCAGCAGCTTCCGGACTAGTTCGCCAGATACGCAGTATTTT. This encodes CASSFRTSSPDTQYF.

CDR3: CASSLGQGAHYGYTF. Here the CDR3 DNA reads TGTGCCAGCAGTTTGGGACAGGGGGCCCACTATGGCTACACCTTC. The chain is built from TRBV27 and TRBJ1-2; 12 bases fit TRBD1. The CDR3 spans 15 residues. Germline V CDR1 and CDR2: MNHEY, SMNVEV (reference sequence). With V trimmed by 3 bases and J by 3 bases, 2 bases remained unmatched.

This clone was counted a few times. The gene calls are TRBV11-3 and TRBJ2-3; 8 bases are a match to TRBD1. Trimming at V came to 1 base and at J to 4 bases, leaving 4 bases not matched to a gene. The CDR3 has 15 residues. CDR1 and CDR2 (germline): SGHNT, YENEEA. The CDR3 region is CASSLAQGAADTQYF. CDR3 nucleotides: TGTGCCAGCAGCTTAGCCCAGGGGGCCGCAGATACGCAGTATTTT.

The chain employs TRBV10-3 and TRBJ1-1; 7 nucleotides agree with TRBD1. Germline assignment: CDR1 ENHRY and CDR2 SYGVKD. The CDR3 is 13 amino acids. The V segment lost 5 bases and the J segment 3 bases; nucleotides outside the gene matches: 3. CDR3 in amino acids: CAISYRGDTEAFF. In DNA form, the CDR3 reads TGTGCCATCAGTTACAGGGGCGACACTGAAGCTTTCTTT.

In nucleotides, the CDR3 is TGCAGCGTGATTGGGGGGGATGGCTACACCTTC. Translation gives CSVIGGDGYTF. The chain carries TRBV29-1 and TRBJ1-2; tentatively, D is TRBD1 (5 bases). V was pared by 6 bases and J by 6 bases, with 11 bases between. This CDR3 has 11 residues. CDR1 is SQVTM, CDR2 ANQGSEA, per germline. The full variable domain, with the rest looked up from reference TRBV29-1 and TRBJ1-2, is SAVISQKPSRDICQRGTSLTIQCQVDSQVTMMFWYRQQPGQSLTLIATANQGSEATYESGFVIDKFPISRPNLTFSTLTVSNMSPEDSSIYLCSVIGGDGYTFGSGTRLTVV.

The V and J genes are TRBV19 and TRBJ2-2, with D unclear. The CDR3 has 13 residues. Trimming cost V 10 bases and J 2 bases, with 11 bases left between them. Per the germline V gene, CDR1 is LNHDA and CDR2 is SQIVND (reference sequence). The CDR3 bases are TGTGCCACCTGCCCGACAAACACCGGGGAGCTGTTTTTT. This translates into CATCPTNTGELFF.

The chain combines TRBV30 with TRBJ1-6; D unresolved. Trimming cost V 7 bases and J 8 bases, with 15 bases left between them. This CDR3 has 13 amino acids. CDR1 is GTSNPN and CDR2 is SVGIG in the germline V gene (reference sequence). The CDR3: CAYGLRGDSPLHF. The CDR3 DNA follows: TGTGCCTACGGGCTCCGGGGTGATTCACCCCTCCACTTT. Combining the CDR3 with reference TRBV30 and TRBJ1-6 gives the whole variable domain SQTIHQWPATLVQPVGSPLSLECTVEGTSNPNLYWYRQAAGRGLQLLFYSVGIGQISSEVPQNLSASRPQDRQFILSSKKLLLSDSGFYLCAYGLRGDSPLHFGNGTRLTVT.

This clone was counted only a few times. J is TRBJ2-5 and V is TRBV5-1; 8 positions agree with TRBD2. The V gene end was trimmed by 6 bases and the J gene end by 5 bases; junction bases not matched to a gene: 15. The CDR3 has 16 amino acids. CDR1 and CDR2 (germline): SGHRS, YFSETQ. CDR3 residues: CASTAEGRGGLETQYF. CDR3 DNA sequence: TGCGCCAGCACCGCCGAGGGTCGGGGGGGCCTTGAGACCCAGTACTTC.

The CDR3 DNA follows: TGTGCCAGTAGTATAGACGACTTCCGGGACACTGAAGCTTTCTTT. The encoded protein is CASSIDDFRDTEAFF. The chain carries TRBV19 and TRBJ1-1; D is ambiguous. The V end lost 0 bases, the J end lost 3 bases, and 11 bases lay between the germline ends. The CDR3 runs 15 residues. The germline V gene encodes CDR1 LNHDA and CDR2 SQIVND (reference sequence).

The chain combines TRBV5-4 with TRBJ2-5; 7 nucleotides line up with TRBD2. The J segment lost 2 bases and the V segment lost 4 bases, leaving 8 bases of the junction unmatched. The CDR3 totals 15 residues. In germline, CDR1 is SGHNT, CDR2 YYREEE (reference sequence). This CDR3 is CASSIKTSWQETQYF. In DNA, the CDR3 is TGTGCCAGCAGCATTAAGACTAGCTGGCAAGAGACCCAGTACTTC.

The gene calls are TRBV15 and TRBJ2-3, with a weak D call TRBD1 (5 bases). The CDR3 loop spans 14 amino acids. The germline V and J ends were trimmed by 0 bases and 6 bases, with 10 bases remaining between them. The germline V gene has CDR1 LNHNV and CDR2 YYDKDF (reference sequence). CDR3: CATSREQAQDTQYF. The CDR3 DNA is TGTGCCACCAGCAGAGAACAGGCACAGGATACGCAGTATTTT.

CDR3 bases: TGTGCCAGCAGTTATGGTCGAGCGGAGACCCAGTACTTC. Translated: CASSYGRAETQYF. The chain employs TRBV6-5 and TRBJ2-5; D remains ambiguous. Trimming took off 3 bases at V and 5 bases at J, with 10 bases between the two ends. The CDR3 contains 13 residues. In germline, CDR1 is MNHEY, CDR2 SVGAGI.

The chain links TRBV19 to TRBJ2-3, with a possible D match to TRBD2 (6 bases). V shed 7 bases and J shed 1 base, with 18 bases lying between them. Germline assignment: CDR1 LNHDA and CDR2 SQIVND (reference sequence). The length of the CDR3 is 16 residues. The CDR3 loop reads CASNGGLATRTDTQYF. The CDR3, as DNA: TGTGCCAGTAACGGGGGACTCGCGACCCGCACAGATACGCAGTATTTT.

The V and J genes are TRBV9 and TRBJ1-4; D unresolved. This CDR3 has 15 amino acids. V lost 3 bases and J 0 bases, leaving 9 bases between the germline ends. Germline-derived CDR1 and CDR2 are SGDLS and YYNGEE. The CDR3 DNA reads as TGTGCCAGCAGCGCGGGTACTACAACTAATGAAAAACTGTTTTTT. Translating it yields CASSAGTTTNEKLFF.

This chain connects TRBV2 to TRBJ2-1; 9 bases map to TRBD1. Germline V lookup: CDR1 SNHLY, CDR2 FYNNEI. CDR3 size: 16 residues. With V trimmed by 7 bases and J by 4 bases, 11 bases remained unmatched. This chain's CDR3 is CASISAGTGIYNEQFF. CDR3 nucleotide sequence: TGTGCCAGCATTAGTGCCGGGACAGGGATTTACAATGAGCAGTTCTTC. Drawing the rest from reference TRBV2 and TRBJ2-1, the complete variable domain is EPEVTQTPSHQVTQMGQEVILRCVPISNHLYFYWYRQILGQKVEFLVSFYNNEISEKSEIFDDQFSVERPDGSNFTLKIRSTKLEDSAMYFCASISAGTGIYNEQFFGPGTRLTVL.

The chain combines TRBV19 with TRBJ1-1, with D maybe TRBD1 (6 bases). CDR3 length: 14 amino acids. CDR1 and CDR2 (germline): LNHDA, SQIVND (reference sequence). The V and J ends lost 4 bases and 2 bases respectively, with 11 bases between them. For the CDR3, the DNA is TGTGCCAGTAGTACAGGGGTCAGCAACACTGAAGCTTTCTTT. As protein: CASSTGVSNTEAFF.

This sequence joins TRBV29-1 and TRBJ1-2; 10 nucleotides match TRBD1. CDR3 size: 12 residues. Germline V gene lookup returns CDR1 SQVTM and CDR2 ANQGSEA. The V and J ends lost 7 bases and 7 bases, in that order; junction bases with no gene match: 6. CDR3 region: CSGEGTGVGYTF. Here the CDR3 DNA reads TGCAGCGGGGAAGGGACAGGGGTTGGCTACACCTTC.

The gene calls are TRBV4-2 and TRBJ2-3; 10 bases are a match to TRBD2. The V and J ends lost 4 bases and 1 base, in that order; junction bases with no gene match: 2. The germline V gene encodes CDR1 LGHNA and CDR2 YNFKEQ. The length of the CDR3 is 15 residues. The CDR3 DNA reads TGTGCCAGCAGCCCGCTAGCGGGGGGCACAGATACGCAGTATTTT. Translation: CASSPLAGGTDTQYF.

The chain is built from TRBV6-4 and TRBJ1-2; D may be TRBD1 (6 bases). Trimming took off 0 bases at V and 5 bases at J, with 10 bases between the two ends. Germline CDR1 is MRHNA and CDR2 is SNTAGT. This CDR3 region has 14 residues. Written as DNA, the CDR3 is TGTGCCAGCAGTGACTCACCAGGGGCTTATGGCTACACCTTC. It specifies CASSDSPGAYGYTF.

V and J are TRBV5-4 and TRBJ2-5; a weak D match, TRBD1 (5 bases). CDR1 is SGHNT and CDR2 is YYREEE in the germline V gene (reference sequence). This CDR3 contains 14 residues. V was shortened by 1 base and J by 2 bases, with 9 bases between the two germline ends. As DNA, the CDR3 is TGTGCCAGCAGCTTGTCTAGGGGACAAGAGACCCAGTACTTC. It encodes CASSLSRGQETQYF. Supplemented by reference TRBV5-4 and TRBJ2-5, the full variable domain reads ETGVTQSPTHLIKTRGQQVTLRCSSQSGHNTVSWYQQALGQGPQFIFQYYREEENGRGNFPPRFSGLQFPNYSSELNVNALELDDSALYLCASSLSRGQETQYFGPGTRLLVL.

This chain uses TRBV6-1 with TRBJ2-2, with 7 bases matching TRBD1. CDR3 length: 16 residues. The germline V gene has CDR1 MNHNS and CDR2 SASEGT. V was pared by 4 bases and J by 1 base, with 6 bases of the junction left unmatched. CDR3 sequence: CASSGDRVVNTGELFF. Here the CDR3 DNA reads TGTGCCAGCAGTGGAGACAGGGTCGTGAACACCGGGGAGCTGTTTTTT.

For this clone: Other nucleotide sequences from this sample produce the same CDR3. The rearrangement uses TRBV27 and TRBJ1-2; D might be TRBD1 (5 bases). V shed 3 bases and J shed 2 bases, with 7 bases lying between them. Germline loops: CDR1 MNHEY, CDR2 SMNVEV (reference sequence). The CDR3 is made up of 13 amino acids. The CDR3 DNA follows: TGTGCCAGCAGTTTTCAGGGAAACTATGGCTACACCTTC. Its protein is CASSFQGNYGYTF.

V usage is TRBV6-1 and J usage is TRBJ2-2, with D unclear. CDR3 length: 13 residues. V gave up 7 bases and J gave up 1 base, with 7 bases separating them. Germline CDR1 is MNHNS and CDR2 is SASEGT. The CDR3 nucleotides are TGTGCCAGCATTAGAGAGAACACCGGGGAGCTGTTTTTT. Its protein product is CASIRENTGELFF.

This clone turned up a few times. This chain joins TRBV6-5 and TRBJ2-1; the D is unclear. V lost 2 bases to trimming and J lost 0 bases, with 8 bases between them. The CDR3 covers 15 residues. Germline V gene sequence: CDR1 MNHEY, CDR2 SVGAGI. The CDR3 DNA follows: TGTGCCAGCAGTTACGCACAGATCTCCTACAATGAGCAGTTCTTC. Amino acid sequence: CASSYAQISYNEQFF.

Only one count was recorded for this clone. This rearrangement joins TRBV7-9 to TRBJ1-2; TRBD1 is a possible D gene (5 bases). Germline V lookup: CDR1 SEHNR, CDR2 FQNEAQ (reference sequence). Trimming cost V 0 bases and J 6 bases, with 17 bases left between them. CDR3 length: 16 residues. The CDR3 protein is CASSLAPSRVRDGYTF. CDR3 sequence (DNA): TGTGCCAGCAGCTTAGCCCCAAGCAGGGTCAGAGATGGCTACACCTTC. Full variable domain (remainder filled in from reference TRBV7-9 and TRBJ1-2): DTGVSQNPRHKITKRGQNVTFRCDPISEHNRLYWYRQTLGQGPEFLTYFQNEAQLEKSRLLSDRFSAERPKGSFSTLEIQRTEQGDSAMYLCASSLAPSRVRDGYTFGSGTRLTVV.

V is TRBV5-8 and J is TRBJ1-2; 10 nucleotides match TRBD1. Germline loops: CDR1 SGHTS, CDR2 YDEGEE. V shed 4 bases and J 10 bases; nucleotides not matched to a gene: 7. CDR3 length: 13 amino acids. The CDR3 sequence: CASSRRDRGPYTF. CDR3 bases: TGTGCCAGCAGCCGCCGGGACAGGGGACCCTACACCTTC.